This is a list of T cell receptor beta chains from one sample in a study of Graves' ophthalmopathy and Graves' hyperthyroidism. Each CDR3 protein gets one entry after TCRdb re-called the multiplex PCR reads with MiXCR. The data contain more than 1,000,000 distinct CDR3 sequences, around a third of them singletons. The material sequenced was peripheral blood or thyroid tissue (not recorded which). The receptors originated from an adult man with Graves' hyperthyroidism. The CDR3 runs from the conserved cysteine through the conserved F or W. Fields, in order: CDR3 protein, CDR3 DNA, clone size, D gene, J gene, V gene. A D gene is named only where the DNA matches it firmly. Part of the rows lack a size; the others show once, few, many or a class for expanded clones.

CDR3 protein: CASTRTNTGELFF
CDR3 DNA: TGTGCCAGTACCAGAACGAACACCGGGGAGCTGTTTTTT
clone size: NA
D gene: NA
J gene: TRBJ2-2
V gene: TRBV2

CDR3 protein: CSARSVLNNSPLHF
CDR3 DNA: TGCAGTGCTAGATCGGTGCTGAATAATTCACCCCTCCACTTT
clone size: many
D gene: NA
J gene: TRBJ1-6
V gene: TRBV20-1

CDR3 protein: CASSFIPEGAHGYTF
CDR3 DNA: TGTGCCAGCAGCTTTATACCCGAGGGGGCCCATGGCTACACCTTC
clone size: many
D gene: TRBD1
J gene: TRBJ1-2
V gene: TRBV7-2

CDR3 protein: CASSESPGEGYTF
CDR3 DNA: TGCGCCAGCAGTGAGTCACCAGGGGAAGGCTACACCTTC
clone size: NA
D gene: NA
J gene: TRBJ1-2
V gene: TRBV10-2

CDR3 protein: CASSLALTSGGGETQYF
CDR3 DNA: TGTGCCAGCAGCTTAGCTTTGACTAGCGGGGGGGGGGAGACCCAGTACTTC
clone size: NA
D gene: TRBD2
J gene: TRBJ2-5
V gene: TRBV7-2

CDR3 protein: CAISAVATNTEAFF
CDR3 DNA: TGTGCCATCAGTGCCGTCGCGACGAACACTGAAGCTTTCTTT
clone size: many
D gene: NA
J gene: TRBJ1-1
V gene: TRBV10-3

CDR3 protein: CAGSDRVLGQGVDQPQHF
CDR3 DNA: TGTGCCGGCAGCGATCGGGTATTGGGACAGGGGGTTGATCAGCCCCAGCATTTT
clone size: NA
D gene: TRBD1
J gene: TRBJ1-5
V gene: TRBV6-6

CDR3 protein: CSVETASYEQYF
CDR3 DNA: TGCAGCGTTGAAACAGCCTCCTACGAGCAGTACTTC
clone size: many
D gene: NA
J gene: TRBJ2-7
V gene: TRBV29-1

CDR3 protein: CSGRDPGGPTGELFF
CDR3 DNA: TGCAGTGGACGCGACCCTGGAGGGCCTACCGGGGAGCTGTTTTTT
clone size: few
D gene: NA
J gene: TRBJ2-2
V gene: TRBV20-1

CDR3 protein: CASSPNPLSGNTIYF
CDR3 DNA: TGTGCCAGCAGCCCGAACCCACTCTCTGGAAACACCATATATTTT
clone size: many
D gene: NA
J gene: TRBJ1-3
V gene: TRBV7-2

CDR3 protein: CSARSPVRDTGELFF
CDR3 DNA: TGCAGTGCTAGATCCCCGGTGCGGGACACCGGGGAGCTGTTTTTT
clone size: NA
D gene: NA
J gene: TRBJ2-2
V gene: TRBV20-1

CDR3 protein: CASTESGAYEQYF
CDR3 DNA: TGTGCCAGCACCGAGTCAGGTGCCTACGAGCAGTACTTC
clone size: many
D gene: NA
J gene: TRBJ2-7
V gene: TRBV11-2

CDR3 protein: CATSVGARGTQYF
CDR3 DNA: TGTGCCACCAGTGTAGGGGCGCGGGGGACCCAGTACTTC
clone size: few
D gene: NA
J gene: TRBJ2-5
V gene: TRBV24-1

CDR3 protein: CASSPQGPENQPQHF
CDR3 DNA: TGTGCCAGCAGCCCACAGGGGCCCGAGAATCAGCCCCAGCATTTT
clone size: once
D gene: TRBD1
J gene: TRBJ1-5
V gene: TRBV7-2

CDR3 protein: CSASLAVYSNQPQHF
CDR3 DNA: TGCAGTGCTAGCCTGGCAGTTTATAGCAATCAGCCCCAGCATTTT
clone size: NA
D gene: NA
J gene: TRBJ1-5
V gene: TRBV20-1

CDR3 protein: CASSKDRDSNQPQHF
CDR3 DNA: TGTGCCAGCAGTAAAGACCGGGACAGCAATCAGCCCCAGCATTTT
clone size: few
D gene: NA
J gene: TRBJ1-5
V gene: TRBV6-5

CDR3 protein: CASSFPGTVGGNTIYF
CDR3 DNA: TGTGCCAGCAGTTTCCCTGGGACAGTGGGCGGAAACACCATATATTTT
clone size: many
D gene: TRBD1
J gene: TRBJ1-3
V gene: TRBV28

CDR3 protein: CASSFLDRDDGYTF
CDR3 DNA: TGTGCCAGCAGTTTTTTGGACAGGGACGATGGCTACACCTTC
clone size: few
D gene: TRBD1
J gene: TRBJ1-2
V gene: TRBV12-3/TRBV12-4

CDR3 protein: CAAGAHQNTEAFF
CDR3 DNA: TGTGCCGCCGGCGCTCACCAAAACACTGAAGCTTTCTTT
clone size: NA
D gene: NA
J gene: TRBJ1-1
V gene: TRBV28

CDR3 protein: CASSGGGKYESNQPQHF
CDR3 DNA: TGTGCCAGTAGTGGGGGAGGTAAGTATGAGAGCAATCAGCCCCAGCATTTT
clone size: NA
D gene: NA
J gene: TRBJ1-5
V gene: TRBV19

CDR3 protein: CASSHVSGGAVGELFF
CDR3 DNA: TGCGCCAGCAGCCACGTGAGCGGGGGGGCCGTCGGGGAGCTGTTTTTT
clone size: NA
D gene: TRBD2
J gene: TRBJ2-2
V gene: TRBV4-1

CDR3 protein: CACSARDPGQGNSPLHF
CDR3 DNA: NA
clone size: NA
D gene: NA
J gene: TRBJ1-6
V gene: TRBV10-2

CDR3 protein: CAISDRPNTEAFF
CDR3 DNA: TGTGCCATCTCGGACAGACCGAACACTGAAGCTTTCTTT
clone size: NA
D gene: NA
J gene: TRBJ1-1
V gene: TRBV10-3

CDR3 protein: CASSYTVTGDYGYTF
CDR3 DNA: TGTGCCAGCAGTTACACCGTCACAGGGGACTATGGCTACACCTTC
clone size: once
D gene: TRBD1
J gene: TRBJ1-2
V gene: TRBV6-5

CDR3 protein: CAISERGVLETQYF
CDR3 DNA: TGTGCCATCAGTGAGCGGGGTGTCCTGGAGACCCAGTACTTC
clone size: NA
D gene: NA
J gene: TRBJ2-5
V gene: TRBV10-3

CDR3 protein: CSARAAGSMGLNEKLFF
CDR3 DNA: TGCAGTGCTAGAGCAGCGGGGTCGATGGGACTTAATGAAAAACTGTTTTTT
clone size: many
D gene: NA
J gene: TRBJ1-4
V gene: TRBV20-1

CDR3 protein: CASSGTSSGNTIYF
CDR3 DNA: TGTGCCAGCAGTGGAACCAGCTCTGGAAACACCATATATTTT
clone size: many
D gene: NA
J gene: TRBJ1-3
V gene: TRBV7-6

CDR3 protein: CATSRDRRGGSPLHF
CDR3 DNA: TGTGCCACCAGCAGAGATCGCAGGGGAGGATCACCCCTCCACTTT
clone size: many
D gene: NA
J gene: TRBJ1-6
V gene: TRBV15

CDR3 protein: CASSLLGQGAKETQYF
CDR3 DNA: TGTGCCAGCAGCTTATTGGGACAGGGGGCGAAAGAGACCCAGTACTTC
clone size: NA
D gene: TRBD1
J gene: TRBJ2-5
V gene: TRBV7-2

CDR3 protein: CAWMAGQGYQETQYF
CDR3 DNA: TGTGCCTGGATGGCGGGACAGGGTTACCAAGAGACCCAGTACTTC
clone size: NA
D gene: TRBD1
J gene: TRBJ2-5
V gene: TRBV30

CDR3 protein: CASSPGTDGNTIYF
CDR3 DNA: TGTGCCAGCAGTCCCGGGACAGACGGAAACACCATATATTTT
clone size: many
D gene: TRBD1
J gene: TRBJ1-3
V gene: TRBV12-3/TRBV12-4

CDR3 protein: CASSFESSDFYEQYF
CDR3 DNA: TGTGCCAGCAGTTTTGAGTCTAGCGATTTCTACGAGCAGTACTTC
clone size: NA
D gene: NA
J gene: TRBJ2-7
V gene: TRBV12-3/TRBV12-4

CDR3 protein: CAISEGGGTELLRPEAFF
CDR3 DNA: TGTGCCATCAGTGAGGGAGGGGGGACAGAACTTTTGAGACCTGAAGCTTTCTTT
clone size: NA
D gene: TRBD1
J gene: TRBJ1-1
V gene: TRBV10-3

CDR3 protein: CASSLGSGRAGYEQYF
CDR3 DNA: TGTGCCAGCAGCTTGGGGAGCGGGAGGGCCGGGTACGAGCAGTACTTC
clone size: once
D gene: TRBD2
J gene: TRBJ2-7
V gene: TRBV5-6

CDR3 protein: CASSRGVAGGGTGELFF
CDR3 DNA: TGTGCCAGCAGTAGAGGGGTAGCGGGAGGAGGAACCGGGGAGCTGTTTTTT
clone size: few
D gene: TRBD2
J gene: TRBJ2-2
V gene: TRBV9

CDR3 protein: CASSEAFRAGELFF
CDR3 DNA: TGTGCCAGCAGTGAAGCTTTTAGGGCCGGGGAGCTGTTTTTT
clone size: NA
D gene: NA
J gene: TRBJ2-2
V gene: TRBV6-9

CDR3 protein: CASRYGVQGQETQYF
CDR3 DNA: TGTGCCAGCCGATACGGCGTACAGGGACAAGAGACCCAGTACTTC
clone size: many
D gene: NA
J gene: TRBJ2-5
V gene: TRBV7-9

CDR3 protein: CASSIVGGTNQPQHF
CDR3 DNA: TGTGCCAGTAGTATTGTGGGGGGGACCAATCAGCCCCAGCATTTT
clone size: many
D gene: NA
J gene: TRBJ1-5
V gene: TRBV19

CDR3 protein: CSVVAPRLGSNEKLFF
CDR3 DNA: TGCAGCGTTGTTGCTCCCCGCCTGGGGTCTAATGAAAAACTGTTTTTT
clone size: many
D gene: NA
J gene: TRBJ1-4
V gene: TRBV29-1

CDR3 protein: CAITGGVVNNGEQFF
CDR3 DNA: TGTGCCATTACGGGGGGAGTGGTCAACAATGGTGAGCAGTTCTTC
clone size: NA
D gene: TRBD2
J gene: TRBJ2-1
V gene: TRBV10-3

CDR3 protein: CASRSNYGYTF
CDR3 DNA: TGTGCCAGCAGGTCTAACTATGGCTACACCTTC
clone size: many
D gene: NA
J gene: TRBJ1-2
V gene: TRBV28

CDR3 protein: CASSVGGPGQGEREQYF
CDR3 DNA: TGTGCCAGCAGCGTGGGAGGGCCGGGACAGGGGGAAAGGGAGCAGTACTTC
clone size: NA
D gene: TRBD1
J gene: TRBJ2-7
V gene: TRBV9

CDR3 protein: CAIEPGQGAITGELFF
CDR3 DNA: TGTGCCATCGAGCCGGGACAGGGGGCGATCACCGGGGAGCTGTTTTTT
clone size: many
D gene: TRBD1
J gene: TRBJ2-2
V gene: TRBV10-3

CDR3 protein: CASSFAGLPGYTF
CDR3 DNA: TGTGCCAGTAGTTTTGCAGGGCTTCCTGGCTACACCTTC
clone size: NA
D gene: NA
J gene: TRBJ1-2
V gene: TRBV19